Each of the 27 T cell receptor beta chains below was sequenced from the same sample in a study of blood T cell repertoires in COVID-19. The protocol was immunoSEQ multiplex PCR, while the TCRdb copy is restricted to in-frame clones and leaves out a portion. Among 300,000 or so clones listed, about 92% were seen once. Sequencing was performed on PBMCs or T cells enriched from blood (not recorded which). These receptors came from a man in his 60s who had recovered from COVID-19.

The chain has TRBV6-5 and TRBJ1-1; possibly TRBD1 for D (6 bases). Germline assignment: CDR1 MNHEY and CDR2 SVGAGI. The CDR3 is made up of 14 amino acids. V lost 4 bases and J 3 bases, leaving 12 bases between the germline ends. The CDR3 loop is CASSLTGSDTEAFF. CDR3 nucleotide sequence: TGTGCCAGCAGTTTAACAGGGTCTGACACTGAAGCTTTCTTT.

The DNA of the CDR3 is TGTGCCAGCAGCGGGACAGGGGGCGGCACCGGGGAGCTGTTTTTT. Amino acids: CASSGTGGGTGELFF. The rearrangement links TRBV9 to TRBJ2-2; 11 bases map to TRBD1. V lost 3 bases to trimming and J lost 4 bases; unmatched junction nucleotides: 2. From germline, CDR1 is SGDLS and CDR2 YYNGEE. The CDR3 consists of 15 residues.

V gene TRBV11-2 combines with J gene TRBJ2-7, with D perhaps matching TRBD2 (6 bases). CDR1 and CDR2 from the germline V gene are SGHAT and FQNNGV. The CDR3 runs to 15 residues. Between the trimmed V and J ends, which lost 7 bases and 6 bases, there was a span of 22 bases. CDR3 residues: CASKSPTRRATEQYF. As DNA, the CDR3 is TGTGCCAGCAAAAGCCCCACGAGGAGGGCTACCGAGCAGTACTTC.

This chain uses TRBV11-2 with TRBJ1-1; a possible D gene is TRBD1 (5 bases). Germline V gene sequence: CDR1 SGHAT, CDR2 FQNNGV. V shed 4 bases and J shed 4 bases, with 16 bases lying between them. CDR3 length: 15 residues. The CDR3 here is CASSWGRLGGTEAFF. CDR3 DNA sequence: TGTGCCAGCAGCTGGGGACGGTTGGGGGGCACTGAAGCTTTCTTT.

The chain carries TRBV5-1 and TRBJ2-3; the match to TRBD2 covers 12 bases. This CDR3 spans 16 amino acids. Germline V lookup: CDR1 SGHRS, CDR2 YFSETQ. Trimming removed 0 bases from V and 3 bases from J; junction bases left unmatched: 2. DNA for the CDR3: TGCGCCAGCAGCTTGGAGACTAGCGGGAGTACAGATACGCAGTATTTT. It encodes CASSLETSGSTDTQYF.

The rearrangement joins TRBV27 to TRBJ1-2; a possible D gene is TRBD1 (5 bases). From germline, CDR1 is MNHEY and CDR2 SMNVEV (reference sequence). This CDR3 is built from 14 residues. The V end was cut by 5 bases, the J end by 11 bases, with 21 bases between. CDR3 protein: CASSPHGGLGGYTF. The CDR3 bases are TGTGCCAGCAGTCCGCACGGGGGACTTGGGGGGTACACCTTC.

The chain carries TRBV11-2 and TRBJ2-7; 8 bases are shared with TRBD1. CDR3 length equals 15 residues. V dropped 5 bases and J dropped 4; count of bases not matched to a gene: 10. Germline V CDR1 and CDR2: SGHAT, FQNNGV. The CDR3, as DNA: TGTGCCAGCAGCCCCGGACAGGGTGGTCGGTACGAGCAGTACTTC. Its protein is CASSPGQGGRYEQYF.

The rearrangement uses TRBV5-6 and TRBJ2-2; D is perhaps TRBD2 (5 bases). V lost 2 bases and J lost 6, with 8 bases in between. From germline, CDR1 is SGHDT and CDR2 YYEEEE. CDR3 size: 13 residues. DNA for the CDR3: TGTGCCAGCAGCTTCGCTAGCTCCGGGGAGCTGTTTTTT. Translation: CASSFASSGELFF.

This clone was seen a single time. The chain combines TRBV19 with TRBJ1-5, with D maybe TRBD1 (6 bases). Trimming shortened V by 11 bases and J by 0 bases, and 14 bases separated the two germline ends. The length of the CDR3 is 14 residues. CDR1 is LNHDA, CDR2 SQIVND, per germline (reference sequence). DNA for the CDR3: TGTGCCTGTCAAGACAGGCCTAGCAATCAGCCCCAGCATTTT. Its translation is CACQDRPSNQPQHF.

About this clone: Germline and junction disagree at one end, which may indicate a read error. The chain couples TRBV27 to TRBJ2-1; the match to TRBD2 covers 12 bases. Germline V CDR1 and CDR2: MNHEY, SMNVEV (reference sequence). This CDR3 region has 15 residues. The CDR3 is CATSEGSSGRGEQFF. In nucleotides, the CDR3 is TGTGCCACCAGTGAGGGGTCTAGCGGGAGGGGTGAGCAGTTCTTC.

V and J are TRBV5-6 and TRBJ1-2, with no clear D. V was clipped by 0 bases and J by 2 bases, with 8 bases between them. Germline V gene sequence: CDR1 SGHDT, CDR2 YYEEEE. The CDR3 is made up of 14 amino acids. The chain's CDR3 is CASSLGRNNYGYTF. Written as DNA, the CDR3 is TGTGCCAGCAGCTTGGGGCGGAACAACTATGGCTACACCTTC.

V and J are TRBV7-3 and TRBJ1-5, with no clear D. Germline loops: CDR1 SGHTA, CDR2 FQGTGA. The CDR3 has 15 amino acids. The ends were cut back, 1 base at V and 3 bases at J, with 10 bases in the middle. The DNA of the CDR3 is TGTGCCAGCAGCTTAAGCGGAGGCCCCAATCAGCCCCAGCATTTT. This encodes CASSLSGGPNQPQHF.

The chain combines TRBV9 with TRBJ2-7; TRBD2 agrees at 8 bases. This CDR3 is built from 16 residues. V dropped 4 bases and J dropped 3; count of bases not matched to a gene: 12. Germline V lookup: CDR1 SGDLS, CDR2 YYNGEE. The CDR3 here is CASSPLSGSGVYEQYF. CDR3 in DNA: TGTGCCAGCAGCCCCTTGAGCGGGAGTGGAGTCTACGAGCAGTACTTC.

This clone was observed once. The V call is TRBV7-9, the J call TRBJ2-1; the match to TRBD2 covers 7 bases. Per the germline V gene, CDR1 is SEHNR and CDR2 is FQNEAQ (reference sequence). The CDR3 is 14 amino acids. The trim removed 5 bases at V and 9 bases at J, leaving 10 bases unmatched. The CDR3 nucleotides are TGTGCCAGCAGCCAAAGACTAGCCCCCGGTGAGCAGTTCTTC. It codes for CASSQRLAPGEQFF.

The V gene is TRBV3-1 (or the pseudogene TRBV3-2), the J gene TRBJ1-2; D remains ambiguous. V was cut by 0 bases and J by 0 bases, with 2 bases left in between. CDR3 size: 13 residues. Germline CDR1 reads LGHDT; CDR2 reads YNNKEL (reference sequence). CDR3 region: CASSQDANYGYTF. In DNA form, the CDR3 reads TGTGCCAGCAGCCAAGACGCTAACTATGGCTACACCTTC.

This clone was detected once. A junction boundary mismatches the germline segment, possibly from a read error. The rearrangement joins TRBV3-1 (or the pseudogene TRBV3-2) to TRBJ1-1; 8 bases agree with TRBD1. Germline-derived CDR1 and CDR2 are LGHDT and YNNKEL (reference sequence). The CDR3 loop spans 13 amino acids. In DNA, the CDR3 is TGTGCCAGCAGACAAGACAGGGGCACTGAAGCTTTCTTT. Protein: CASRQDRGTEAFF.

The chain links TRBV4-3 to TRBJ1-6; 11 bases fit TRBD1. CDR3 size: 20 residues. Looked up from germline, CDR1 is LGHNA and CDR2 is YSLEER. After removal of 0 bases from V and 1 base from J, the junction contained 8 bases not matched to a gene. As DNA, the CDR3 is TGCGCCAGCAGCCAAGAAAGAGGACAGGGGGCTCAGTCCTATAATTCACCCCTCCACTTT. This translates into CASSQERGQGAQSYNSPLHF.

CDR3 in amino acids: CASSLVSGTEAFF. In DNA, the CDR3 is TGTGCCAGCAGTTTAGTGTCGGGGACTGAAGCTTTCTTT. The V call is TRBV12-3 or TRBV12-4, the J call TRBJ1-1, with no clear D. This CDR3 region has 13 residues. Trimming removed 1 base at V and 5 bases at J, with 8 bases between.

The genes are TRBV10-3 and TRBJ2-1, with D unclear. CDR3 length: 11 amino acids. V was pared by 2 bases and J by 8 bases, with 4 bases between. CDR1 is ENHRY and CDR2 is SYGVKD in the germline V gene. The CDR3 spells CAISEVDEQFF. The CDR3, as DNA: TGTGCCATCAGTGAGGTCGATGAGCAGTTCTTC.

This chain joins TRBV9 and TRBJ2-1, with 13 bases identical to TRBD2. Germline V gene lookup returns CDR1 SGDLS and CDR2 YYNGEE. The junction had 6 bases not matched to a gene; V was cut back by 4 bases and J by 8 bases. The CDR3 consists of 15 residues. The CDR3 DNA reads as TGTGCCAGCAGCTTAGGGACTAGCGGGGTTCATGAGCAGTTCTTC. This gives the protein CASSLGTSGVHEQFF.

The V gene is TRBV19, the J gene TRBJ2-7; TRBD2 matches 8 bases. From germline, CDR1 is LNHDA and CDR2 SQIVND (reference sequence). The CDR3 consists of 16 residues. V shed 5 bases and J 4 bases; nucleotides not matched to a gene: 13. The CDR3, as DNA: TGTGCCAGTAGTGGACGGACAGCGGGAGTTAGATACGAGCAGTACTTC. Encoded protein: CASSGRTAGVRYEQYF.

This chain joins TRBV15 and TRBJ1-4; 9 bases are a match to TRBD1. The CDR3 has 15 residues. CDR1 is LNHNV and CDR2 is YYDKDF in the germline V gene (reference sequence). The J segment lost 5 bases and the V segment lost 0 bases, leaving 1 base of the junction unmatched. CDR3 in DNA: TGTGCCACCAGCAGAGAGACAGGGGGAAATGAAAAACTGTTTTTT. Translating gives CATSRETGGNEKLFF.

In this sample, this clone turned up once. The chain recombines TRBV29-1 with TRBJ2-1; D call uncertain. The germline gives CDR1 SQVTM, CDR2 ANQGSEA. The CDR3 has 11 residues. Trimming shortened V by 4 bases and J by 7 bases, and 8 bases separated the two germline ends. Here the CDR3 DNA reads TGCAGCGTTGTCTATGCGAATGAGCAGTTCTTC. It encodes CSVVYANEQFF.

This clone was seen more than once but under ten times. V usage is TRBV6-5 and J usage is TRBJ1-1; 8 nucleotides agree with TRBD1. The CDR3 covers 13 residues. Trimming cost V 7 bases and J 4 bases; bases outside gene matches: 5. The germline gives CDR1 MNHEY, CDR2 SVGAGI. The CDR3 DNA reads TGTGCCAGCATCAGGGGGCGAGGCACTGAAGCTTTCTTT. Amino acid sequence: CASIRGRGTEAFF.

The CDR3 DNA reads TGTGCCAGCAGAGCACAGGGGACGGGAACAGATACGCAGTATTTT. This sequence encodes CASRAQGTGTDTQYF. This chain connects TRBV2 to TRBJ2-3; 7 bases map to TRBD1. The CDR3 is 15 amino acids. The trim removed 6 bases at V and 3 bases at J, leaving 9 bases unmatched. The germline V gene encodes CDR1 SNHLY and CDR2 FYNNEI.

The chain is built from TRBV5-1 and TRBJ1-6; D remains ambiguous. The CDR3 runs to 17 residues. V lost 4 bases, J lost 13 bases, and 27 bases lay in between. Germline assignment: CDR1 SGHRS and CDR2 YFSETQ. Here the CDR3 DNA reads TGCGCCAGCAGCCTGAACCTGGCGGGCGGCGGTACTTCGCCCCTCCACTTT. Translated: CASSLNLAGGGTSPLHF.

The chain is built from TRBV7-2 and TRBJ2-3, with D perhaps matching TRBD2 (6 bases). Germline lookup yields CDR1 SGHTA and CDR2 FQGNSA. The CDR3 length is 14 residues. Trimming removed 5 bases from V and 2 bases from J, with 11 bases in between. The CDR3 DNA sequence: TGTGCCAGCAGCCGGGGACTGTACACAGATACGCAGTATTTT. Translation: CASSRGLYTDTQYF.